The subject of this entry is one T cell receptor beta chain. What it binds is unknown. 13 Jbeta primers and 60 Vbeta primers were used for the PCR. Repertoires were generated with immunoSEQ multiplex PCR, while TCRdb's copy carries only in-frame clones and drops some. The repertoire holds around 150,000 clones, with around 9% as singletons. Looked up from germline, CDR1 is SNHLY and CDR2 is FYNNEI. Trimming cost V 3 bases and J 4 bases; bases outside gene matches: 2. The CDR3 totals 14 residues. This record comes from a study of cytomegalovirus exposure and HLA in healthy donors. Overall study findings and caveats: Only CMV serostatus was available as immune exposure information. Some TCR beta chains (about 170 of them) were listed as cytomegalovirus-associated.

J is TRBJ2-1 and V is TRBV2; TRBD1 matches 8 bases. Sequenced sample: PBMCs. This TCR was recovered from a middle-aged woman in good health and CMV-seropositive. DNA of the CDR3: TGTGCCAGCAGTGACCAGGGGGCTTACAATGAGCAGTTCTTC. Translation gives CASSDQGAYNEQFF.